Each of the 10 T cell receptor beta chains below was sequenced from the same sample in a study of blood T cell repertoires in COVID-19. Clones were sequenced by immunoSEQ multiplex PCR, and TCRdb holds only the in-frame ones, with some missing. The table has 100,000 to 150,000 clones, roughly 80% seen once; the top ten hold 9% to 15%. Sequenced input: peripheral blood. These receptor sequences come from a woman in her sixties with acute or convalescent COVID-19.

The V and J genes are TRBV18 and TRBJ1-1; the D is unclear. The V end was cut by 4 bases, the J end by 0 bases, with 18 bases between. Germline CDR1 KGHSH, CDR2 LQKENI. This CDR3 is built from 17 residues. The CDR3 DNA sequence: TGTGCCAGCTCACTCGCCCAGACCAGACTAATGAACACTGAAGCTTTCTTT. Protein: CASSLAQTRLMNTEAFF.

CDR3 in amino acids: CASRESGGEISPLHF. The CDR3 DNA sequence: TGTGCCAGCAGGGAGAGCGGGGGCGAGATATCACCCCTCCACTTT. The chain uses TRBV2 and TRBJ1-6, with TRBD1 as a possible D gene (6 bases). The germline gives CDR1 SNHLY, CDR2 FYNNEI. V shed 6 bases and J shed 10 bases, with 19 bases lying between them. This CDR3 contains 15 residues.

The chain has TRBV27 and TRBJ1-6; D unresolved. Germline CDR1 is MNHEY and CDR2 is SMNVEV (reference sequence). This CDR3 has 16 residues. The V and J ends lost 3 bases and 10 bases respectively, with 19 bases between them. The CDR3 DNA sequence: TGTGCCAGCAGTTTCGTTTCGCCCGGGGTAGAATCACCCCTCCACTTT. It translates to CASSFVSPGVESPLHF.

This chain connects TRBV10-1 to TRBJ2-3; D uncertain. The CDR3 is made up of 12 amino acids. V was cut by 8 bases and J by 1 base, with 7 bases left in between. Germline V gene data show CDR1 as WNHNN and CDR2 as SYGVQD (reference sequence). The CDR3, as DNA: TGCGCCAGCTCTCGGGGCACAGATACGCAGTATTTT. Amino acids: CASSRGTDTQYF.

This chain uses TRBV7-9 with TRBJ2-1, with 15 bases fitting TRBD2. This CDR3 has 19 residues. Germline CDR1 is SEHNR and CDR2 is FQNEAQ (reference sequence). J was trimmed by 2 bases and V by 5 bases; bases with no gene match: 10. This CDR3 reads CASSPTGTSGGNTYNEQFF. As DNA, the CDR3 is TGTGCCAGCAGCCCTACCGGGACTAGCGGGGGGAACACCTACAATGAGCAGTTCTTC.

The chain uses TRBV6-5 and TRBJ1-1, with D perhaps matching TRBD1 (5 bases). Germline loops: CDR1 MNHEY, CDR2 SVGAGI. There are 14 residues in the CDR3. The V gene lost 5 bases and the J gene lost 5 bases, with 15 bases spanning the gap. The CDR3 protein is CASSRSTVMTEAFF. The CDR3, as DNA: TGTGCCAGCAGTAGGTCGACAGTTATGACTGAAGCTTTCTTT.

Here the CDR3 DNA reads TGCGCCAGCAGCGGGGACACCACAAACTATGGCTACACCTTC. It is translated as CASSGDTTNYGYTF. The chain uses TRBV5-1 and TRBJ1-2, with D maybe TRBD1 (6 bases). The germline V and J ends were trimmed by 4 bases and 2 bases, with 12 bases remaining between them. The CDR3 loop spans 14 amino acids. Per germline, CDR1 SGHRS and CDR2 YFSETQ.

The chain combines TRBV12-3 or TRBV12-4 with TRBJ1-1; D gene uncertain. CDR3 length: 13 amino acids. Trimming stripped 2 bases from V and 1 base from J, with 5 bases between. The CDR3 DNA reads TGTGCCAGCAGTTTAAAACAGAACACTGAAGCTTTCTTT. It specifies CASSLKQNTEAFF.

The J gene is TRBJ1-1, the V gene TRBV7-9; a weak D match, TRBD1 (5 bases). This CDR3 contains 13 residues. Looked up from germline, CDR1 is SEHNR and CDR2 is FQNEAQ (reference sequence). V gave up 6 bases and J gave up 3 bases, with 11 bases separating them. Written as DNA, the CDR3 is TGTGCCAGCAGTTCAGGGTCATACACTGAAGCTTTCTTT. Its translation is CASSSGSYTEAFF.

The V gene is TRBV5-4, the J gene TRBJ2-5, with D perhaps matching TRBD2 (5 bases). V was trimmed by 2 bases and J by 6 bases, leaving 11 bases between them. Germline lookup yields CDR1 SGHNT and CDR2 YYREEE (reference sequence). The CDR3 sequence is 13 residues long. The CDR3, as DNA: TGTGCCAGCAGCTTCGAGTCGGGAAAGACCCAGTACTTC. Its protein is CASSFESGKTQYF.